This T cell receptor (beta chain) was found in a study of T cell responses to AZD1222 COVID-19 vaccine. General study findings and limits: Reportedly, nearly half of unique spike TCRs recognized epitopes outside B.1.351/B.1.1.7 mutations.

The method was immunoSEQ multiplex PCR; TCRdb's version includes in-frame clones alone and lacks a portion of them. The data contain about 170,000 clones, approximately 95% of them singletons. As regards this clone: Its antigen is not known.

Germline loops: CDR1 LNHDA, CDR2 SQIVND (reference sequence). This CDR3 contains 17 residues. V lost 3 bases to trimming and J lost 0 bases, with 15 bases between them. The material sequenced was peripheral blood, taken on day 0 of AZD1222 vaccination. The clonotype originates from an adult in good health. The chain combines TRBV19 with TRBJ1-5; the D is unclear. This CDR3 is CASSIRLVPHSNQPQHF. The CDR3 DNA is TGTGCCAGTAGTATCAGACTTGTCCCTCATAGCAATCAGCCCCAGCATTTT.